The 18 T cell receptor beta chains listed next were all sequenced from one sample in a study of identical twins. MiXCR, applied by TCRdb to the 5' RACE reads, yields one record per CDR3 protein. Of 500,000 to 600,000 distinct CDR3 sequences in the sample, around 20% were seen once. These data were likewise used in another study, on T cells expressing NK-cell markers.

Sequencing was performed on CD4+ T cells sorted from blood. Receptors were obtained from a woman between 18 and 29 years old in good health.

The chain employs TRBV20-1 and TRBJ2-7; 7 positions agree with TRBD2. Germline V gene data show CDR1 as DFQATT and CDR2 as SNEGSKA (reference sequence). This CDR3 contains 16 residues. Unmatched junction bases numbered 13, after V lost 1 base and J lost 4 bases. The CDR3 is CSARGFKGRAPYEQYF. CDR3 bases: TGCAGTGCTAGAGGGTTCAAAGGGAGGGCCCCGTACGAGCAGTACTTC.

J is TRBJ2-3 and V is TRBV12-3 or TRBV12-4; D gene unclear. CDR3 length: 10 residues. Trimming took 10 bases from V and 3 from J, leaving 5 bases between them. In DNA form, the CDR3 reads TGTGCCATCTCAACAGATACGCAGTATTTT. Protein sequence: CAISTDTQYF.

V usage is TRBV6-1 and J usage is TRBJ1-1; D is uncertain. The CDR3 totals 15 residues. The germline gives CDR1 MNHNS, CDR2 SASEGT. Trimming stripped 6 bases from V and 0 bases from J, with 14 bases between. For the CDR3, the DNA is TGTGCCAGCAGACGACAAACCATTATGAACACTGAAGCTTTCTTT. Translation gives CASRRQTIMNTEAFF.

This clonotype has only a few counts. The chain combines TRBV20-1 with TRBJ2-2; the match to TRBD1 covers 8 bases. This CDR3 region has 13 residues. The V and J ends lost 6 bases and 4 bases, in that order; junction bases with no gene match: 4. Germline V gene lookup returns CDR1 DFQATT and CDR2 SNEGSKA (reference sequence). This CDR3 reads CSAGQGGTGELFF. The CDR3 DNA follows: TGCAGTGCCGGACAGGGTGGCACCGGGGAGCTGTTTTTT.

The chain combines TRBV18 with TRBJ2-6; D is unclear. The CDR3 is 14 residues long. CDR1 and CDR2 from the germline V gene are KGHSH and LQKENI. Trimming pared 5 bases from V and 1 base from J, leaving 6 bases between. The CDR3 bases are TGTGCCAGCTCAGCCCCATCTGGGGCCAACGTCCTGACTTTC. Protein sequence: CASSAPSGANVLTF.

The genes are TRBV20-1 and TRBJ1-5, with D tentatively TRBD1 (5 bases). V was clipped by 5 bases and J by 4 bases, with 15 bases between them. Germline CDR1 reads DFQATT; CDR2 reads SNEGSKA (reference sequence). CDR3 length: 14 amino acids. CDR3 coding DNA: TGCAGTGCTCCTTATGGGGGGTTGAATCAGCCCCAGCATTTT. Translating it yields CSAPYGGLNQPQHF.

This chain links TRBV5-5 with TRBJ2-1; 9 nucleotides line up with TRBD2. The CDR3 sequence is 15 residues long. The junction had 2 bases not matched to a gene; V was cut back by 0 bases and J by 4 bases. Germline V gene data show CDR1 as SGHKS and CDR2 as YYEKEE (reference sequence). The DNA for the CDR3 is TGTGCCAGCAGCTTGGCTAGCGGGAAGTACAATGAGCAGTTCTTC. Its translation is CASSLASGKYNEQFF.

This clonotype was recorded a few times. The genes are TRBV20-1 and TRBJ2-1; 8 positions match TRBD2. This CDR3 comprises 13 residues. V was pared by 3 bases and J by 7 bases, with 5 bases of the junction left unmatched. Germline lookup yields CDR1 DFQATT and CDR2 SNEGSKA (reference sequence). CDR3 loop: CSASKVAGNEQFF. The CDR3 DNA reads as TGCAGTGCTAGTAAGGTAGCGGGGAATGAGCAGTTCTTC.

The genes are TRBV20-1 and TRBJ1-6; D is undetermined. This CDR3 contains 17 residues. V was shortened by 2 bases and J by 14 bases, with 28 bases between the two germline ends. Germline CDR1 and CDR2: DFQATT and SNEGSKA (reference sequence). The CDR3 DNA reads as TGCAGTGCTAGATCGGCACAAACTGAAACCCTAAGGAGTGCCCTCCACTTT. It translates to CSARSAQTETLRSALHF.

This clonotype was seen a few times. The V and J genes are TRBV20-1 and TRBJ2-1; D call uncertain. V shed 3 bases and J shed 2 bases, with 8 bases lying between them. Germline V gene sequence: CDR1 DFQATT, CDR2 SNEGSKA (reference sequence). CDR3 length: 13 residues. This CDR3 reads CSASFHTYNEQFF. DNA of the CDR3: TGCAGTGCTAGTTTCCACACCTACAATGAGCAGTTCTTC.

This clonotype showed up many times. One junction end does not reproduce the germline sequence, and a read error may be involved. The V gene is TRBV5-1, the J gene TRBJ1-6; D unclear. CDR3 length equals 12 residues. CDR1 and CDR2 from the germline V gene are SGHRS and YFSETQ. The CDR3 nucleotides read TGTGCCAGCAGTACGGGTAATTCACCCCTCCACTTT. Translated, it gives CASSTGNSPLHF.

This chain links TRBV20-1 with TRBJ2-1; D is possibly TRBD2 (7 bases). Trimming pared 2 bases from V and 5 bases from J, leaving 19 bases between. Per germline, CDR1 DFQATT and CDR2 SNEGSKA (reference sequence). The length of the CDR3 is 16 residues. In DNA, the CDR3 is TGCAGTGCTAGACTGGGGGGGCTTAAAACTGACAATGAGCAGTTCTTC. This sequence encodes CSARLGGLKTDNEQFF.

Only a few counts were recorded for this clonotype. The chain uses TRBV5-5 and TRBJ2-2, with TRBD1 matching over 7 bases. The V segment lost 7 bases and the J segment 7 bases; nucleotides outside the gene matches: 13. The CDR3 is 15 amino acids. Germline assignment: CDR1 SGHKS and CDR2 YYEKEE (reference sequence). CDR3 in amino acids: CASERQGQHGGELFF. CDR3 sequence (DNA): TGTGCCAGCGAGAGACAGGGTCAGCATGGCGGGGAGCTGTTTTTT.

There are a few counts of this clonotype. J is TRBJ2-3 and V is TRBV12-3 or TRBV12-4; 7 bases line up with TRBD2. The CDR3 has 15 amino acids. V was clipped by 6 bases and J by 0 bases; unmatched bases: 6. The chain's CDR3 is CASRGREFSTDTQYF. CDR3 DNA sequence: TGTGCCAGCAGGGGGAGGGAGTTTAGCACAGATACGCAGTATTTT.

The table lists this clonotype with a few counts. The chain is built from TRBV7-9 and TRBJ2-2; 8 bases are a match to TRBD2. The germline V gene has CDR1 SEHNR and CDR2 FQNEAQ (reference sequence). J was trimmed by 1 base and V by 8 bases; bases with no gene match: 9. CDR3 length: 16 residues. Here the CDR3 DNA reads TGTGCCAGCGGACTAGCCGGGACAATGAACACCGGGGAGCTGTTTTTT. It encodes CASGLAGTMNTGELFF.

For this clonotype: Germline is not matched at one junction end, which may reflect a read error. V and J are TRBV7-8 and TRBJ2-2; D ambiguous. Germline V gene data show CDR1 as SGHVS and CDR2 as FQNEAQ. The CDR3 runs 16 residues. The CDR3 sequence: CASSLGRPKNPGELFF. The CDR3 bases are TGTGCCAGCAGCTTAGGACGACCCAAGAACCCCGGGGAGCTGTTTTTT. Combining the CDR3 with reference TRBV7-8 and TRBJ2-2 gives the whole variable domain GAGVSQSPRYKVAKRGQDVALRCDPISGHVSLFWYQQALGQGPEFLTYFQNEAQLDKSGLPSDRFFAERPEGSVSTLKIQRTQQEDSAVYLCASSLGRPKNPGELFFGEGSRLTVL.

This clonotype was detected only a few times. The rearrangement uses TRBV12-3 or TRBV12-4 and TRBJ2-3; D not certain. The germline V and J ends were trimmed by 8 bases and 3 bases, with 9 bases remaining between them. The CDR3 covers 12 residues. The CDR3 region is CASGVWTDTQYF. The CDR3 DNA sequence: TGTGCCAGCGGGGTTTGGACAGATACGCAGTATTTT.

V is TRBV20-1 and J is TRBJ2-3; D remains ambiguous. CDR1 and CDR2 (germline): DFQATT, SNEGSKA (reference sequence). V was shortened by 1 base and J by 5 bases, with 4 bases between the two germline ends. CDR3 length: 11 amino acids. The CDR3, as DNA: TGCAGTGCTAGAGCGGTAGATACGCAGTATTTT. It codes for CSARAVDTQYF.